These 4 T cell receptor beta chains came from one sample sequenced in a study of metastatic and nonmetastatic thyroid tumors. TCRdb re-analyzed the PCR reads using MiXCR. The data contain fewer than 40,000 clones, around half of them singletons. No patient received treatment before thyroid surgery. Material: tumor tissue. The origin of the receptors is a male donor with papillary thyroid cancer or a benign thyroid nodule (not recorded which). Some clones in this sample may be carry-over from other donors' samples.

This sequence joins TRBV20-1 and TRBJ2-1; 10 nucleotides align to TRBD1. CDR1 and CDR2 from the germline V gene are DFQATT and SNEGSKA (reference sequence). The CDR3 consists of 12 residues. V shed 6 bases and J 10 bases; nucleotides not matched to a gene: 6. DNA of the CDR3: TGCAGTGCAACCGGGACAGGGGACGAGCAGTTCTTC. It specifies CSATGTGDEQFF.

This clone was counted only a few times. This rearrangement joins TRBV10-3 to TRBJ2-2; D is ambiguous. The V gene lost 4 bases and the J gene lost 6 bases, with 9 bases spanning the gap. Germline CDR1 reads ENHRY; CDR2 reads SYGVKD. The CDR3 is 13 residues long. Written as DNA, the CDR3 is TGTGCCATCAGTGGGGATGCCTCCGGGGAGCTGTTTTTT. It encodes CAISGDASGELFF.

The CDR3 here is CASTGNYNSPLHF. CDR3 coding DNA: TGTGCCAGCACCGGGAATTATAATTCACCCCTCCACTTT. The chain is built from TRBV6-2 or TRBV6-3 and TRBJ1-6, with D hard to call. CDR1 and CDR2 from the germline V gene are MNHEY and SVGEGT. The CDR3 extends over 13 amino acids. Trimming left V 7 bases short and J 4 bases short, with 8 bases between.

The rearrangement uses TRBV28 and TRBJ1-2, with D unclear. The germline CDR1 and CDR2 sequences are MDHEN and SYDVKM. Deletions cut 2 bases from V and 8 bases from J, with 12 bases between. The CDR3 has 13 amino acids. CDR3 amino acids: CASSLGVIGGYTF. In DNA, the CDR3 is TGTGCCAGCAGTTTAGGGGTGATAGGGGGCTACACCTTC.